This T cell receptor (beta chain) stems from a study of blood T cell repertoires in COVID-19. Background on the study: Samples representing acute and convalescent COVID-19 were sourced from the United States, Italy and Spain. Sources were T cells, B-cell-depleted T cells, or PBMCs; the material itself was cDNA or gDNA.

The V and J ends lost 2 bases and 8 bases, in that order; junction bases with no gene match: 10. This CDR3 has 17 residues. Germline CDR1 is SNHLY and CDR2 is FYNNEI. Authors' data handling: Nucleated cell counts were estimated from reference gene primer amplification. Here immunoSEQ multiplex PCR was the method, and the copy in TCRdb shows in-frame clones only, minus some. V and J calls and clone size are copied from that table; D and trimming were computed from the DNA. The sample includes around 230,000 clones, 70% to 85% of them seen just once. The rearrangement uses TRBV2 and TRBJ2-4; TRBD2 aligns across 12 bases. This receptor was obtained from a man aged 35 to 55 who had recovered from COVID-19. Sequences were obtained from peripheral blood. The CDR3 region is CASSENRASGRGYIQYF. The CDR3 nucleotides read TGTGCCAGCAGTGAAAATAGGGCTAGCGGGAGGGGATACATTCAGTACTTC.